This is a list of T cell receptor beta chains from one sample in a study of blood T cell repertoires in COVID-19. Measured with immunoSEQ multiplex PCR; TCRdb has only the in-frame clones, and not every one. The repertoire holds roughly 41,000 clones, with about 80% as singletons. Sequenced: peripheral blood. All receptors derive from a woman older than 75 with acute or convalescent COVID-19. The CDR3 runs from the conserved cysteine through the conserved F or W. Each record gives: V gene, J gene, D gene, clone size, CDR3 protein, CDR3 DNA. The D gene is left open where the match is weak. Some rows have no size entry. The others give once, few or many, or a class for an expanded clone.

TRBV5-1,TRBJ1-4,NA,NA,CASSHEGGGRITTNEKLFF,TGCGCCAGCAGCCACGAAGGGGGGGGTCGGATTACGACTAATGAAAAACTGTTTTTT
TRBV24-1,TRBJ2-1,NA,many,CATSDSSRVTYNEQFF,TGTGCCACCAGTGATTCCTCCAGGGTAACCTACAATGAGCAGTTCTTC
TRBV15,TRBJ1-4,NA,once,CATSARRRANEKLFF,TGTGCCACCAGCGCCCGCCGGAGGGCTAATGAAAAACTGTTTTTT
TRBV7-9,TRBJ1-3,TRBD1,NA,CASSYLGQGGNTIYF,TGTGCCAGCAGCTACCTGGGACAGGGTGGAAACACCATATATTTT
TRBV5-1,TRBJ2-7,NA,few,CASSFRGTGRDEQYF,TGCGCCAGCAGCTTCCGCGGGACGGGCAGGGACGAGCAGTACTTC
TRBV14,TRBJ1-3,NA,NA,CASSPAGGNTIYF,TGTGCCAGCAGCCCCGCGGGGGGAAACACCATATATTTT
TRBV2,TRBJ2-3,NA,NA,CATTQRTDTQYF,TGTGCCACCACGCAACGGACAGATACGCAGTATTTT
TRBV7-2,TRBJ2-3,TRBD2,NA,CASSSRLAGGRTDTQYF,TGTGCCAGCAGCTCCCGACTAGCGGGGGGGCGAACAGATACGCAGTATTTT
TRBV5-4,TRBJ1-6,NA,few,CASSLDPGSPLHF,TGTGCCAGCAGCTTGGACCCAGGTTCACCCCTCCACTTT
TRBV5-5,TRBJ2-7,NA,NA,CASSLAGNEQYF,TGTGCCAGCAGCTTGGCCGGGAACGAGCAGTACTTC
TRBV2,TRBJ1-5,TRBD1,NA,CASSGDRGSNQPQHF,TGTGCCAGCAGTGGGGACAGAGGTAGCAATCAGCCCCAGCATTTT
TRBV5-1,TRBJ2-7,TRBD1,NA,CASSLGNRGRDEQYF,TGCGCCAGCAGCTTGGGAAACAGGGGGAGAGACGAGCAGTACTTC
TRBV7-3,TRBJ1-1,NA,NA,CASSSQQNTEAFF,TGTGCCAGCAGCTCTCAACAGAACACTGAAGCTTTCTTT
TRBV2,TRBJ1-5,NA,few,CASRATGSNQPQHF,TGTGCCAGCAGAGCTACAGGGTCCAATCAGCCCCAGCATTTT
TRBV15,TRBJ1-5,NA,NA,CATSRSPQGNQPQHF,TGTGCCACCAGCAGAAGTCCCCAGGGGAATCAGCCCCAGCATTTT
TRBV5-4,TRBJ1-2,NA,once,CASSAIGEGGPYGYTF,TGTGCCAGCAGCGCCATTGGGGAGGGGGGACCCTATGGCTACACCTTC